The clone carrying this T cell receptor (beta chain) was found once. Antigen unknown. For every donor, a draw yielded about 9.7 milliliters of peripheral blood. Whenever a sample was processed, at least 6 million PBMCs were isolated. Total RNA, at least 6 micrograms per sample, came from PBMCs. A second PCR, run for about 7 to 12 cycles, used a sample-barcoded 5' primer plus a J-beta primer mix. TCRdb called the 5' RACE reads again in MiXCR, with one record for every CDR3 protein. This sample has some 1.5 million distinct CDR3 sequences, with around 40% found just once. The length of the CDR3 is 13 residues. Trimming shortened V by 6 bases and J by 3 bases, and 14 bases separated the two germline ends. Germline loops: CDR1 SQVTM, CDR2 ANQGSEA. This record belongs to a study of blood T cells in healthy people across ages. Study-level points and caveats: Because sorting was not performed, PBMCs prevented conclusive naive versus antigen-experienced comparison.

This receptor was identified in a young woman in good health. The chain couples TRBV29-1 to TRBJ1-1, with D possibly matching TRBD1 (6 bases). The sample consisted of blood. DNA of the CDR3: TGCAGCGTCGCGAGGGGGACGGACACTGAAGCTTTCTTT. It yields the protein CSVARGTDTEAFF. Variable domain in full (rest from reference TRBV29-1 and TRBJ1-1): SAVISQKPSRDICQRGTSLTIQCQVDSQVTMMFWYRQQPGQSLTLIATANQGSEATYESGFVIDKFPISRPNLTFSTLTVSNMSPEDSSIYLCSVARGTDTEAFFGQGTRLTVV.